The 15 T cell receptor beta chains listed next were all sequenced from one sample in a study of T cell changes during pregnancy in multiple sclerosis. Sequencing used immunoSEQ multiplex PCR; TCRdb keeps in-frame clones, though not all of them. This table has 55,000 to 70,000 clones, 92% appearing once. The sequenced sample was peripheral blood, obtained in the second trimester of pregnancy. All receptors derive from a female donor in good health, enrolled as a control in a pregnancy study.

The chain uses TRBV6-1 and TRBJ1-1, with D possibly matching TRBD1 (5 bases). The CDR3 has 15 amino acids. Germline CDR1 MNHNS, CDR2 SASEGT. Trimming pared 6 bases from V and 5 bases from J, leaving 19 bases between. CDR3 sequence: CASSPTGWGGTEAFF. The CDR3 DNA sequence: TGTGCCAGCAGCCCCACGGGTTGGGGGGGGACTGAAGCTTTCTTT.

This sequence joins TRBV9 and TRBJ2-1; D gene uncertain. Germline V gene data show CDR1 as SGDLS and CDR2 as YYNGEE. This CDR3 is built from 14 residues. Trimming left V 0 bases short and J 10 bases short, with 14 bases between. The CDR3 loop reads CASSVGGDGSEQFF. The CDR3 DNA is TGTGCCAGCAGCGTAGGAGGAGACGGGTCCGAGCAGTTCTTC.

J is TRBJ2-1 and V is TRBV15, with D possibly matching TRBD2 (6 bases). This CDR3 comprises 14 residues. CDR1 and CDR2 from the germline V gene are LNHNV and YYDKDF (reference sequence). V dropped 7 bases and J dropped 1 base, with 11 bases sitting between them. The chain's CDR3 is CATMTEGSYNEQFF. CDR3 in DNA: TGTGCCACCATGACGGAGGGGTCCTACAATGAGCAGTTCTTC.

V gene TRBV4-3 combines with J gene TRBJ2-1, with 9 positions matching TRBD2. Germline V gives CDR1 LGHNA, CDR2 YSLEER. Trimming removed 0 bases from V and 7 bases from J; junction bases left unmatched: 7. This CDR3 region has 16 residues. DNA for the CDR3: TGCGCCAGCAGCCAAGATCTGAGACTAGCGGCTAATGAGCAGTTCTTC. Translation: CASSQDLRLAANEQFF.

The gene calls are TRBV7-9 and TRBJ2-7, with 8 bases aligning to TRBD1. Trimming removed 4 bases from V and 2 bases from J; junction bases left unmatched: 7. Germline CDR1 reads SEHNR; CDR2 reads FQNEAQ (reference sequence). The CDR3 loop spans 15 amino acids. CDR3 sequence (DNA): TGTGCCAGCAGCTCGACAGGGGAGGTACCCTACGAGCAGTACTTC. It translates to CASSSTGEVPYEQYF.

V gene TRBV6-1 combines with J gene TRBJ1-2; 8 nucleotides align to TRBD1. The CDR3 loop spans 16 amino acids. J was trimmed by 2 bases and V by 2 bases; bases with no gene match: 7. The germline V gene has CDR1 MNHNS and CDR2 SASEGT. CDR3: CASSEFQQGVNYGYTF. The CDR3 nucleotides read TGTGCCAGCAGTGAATTCCAACAGGGGGTAAACTATGGCTACACCTTC.

The rearrangement joins TRBV5-4 to TRBJ2-7; TRBD2 aligns across 8 bases. This CDR3 contains 15 residues. Trimming cost V 3 bases and J 5 bases; bases outside gene matches: 10. Germline values: CDR1 SGHNT, CDR2 YYREEE (reference sequence). This chain's CDR3 is CASSSSSGGMDEQYF. DNA of the CDR3: TGTGCCAGCAGCTCATCGTCGGGAGGGATGGACGAGCAGTACTTC. The entire variable domain, with the rest obtained from reference TRBV5-4 and TRBJ2-7, is as follows: ETGVTQSPTHLIKTRGQQVTLRCSSQSGHNTVSWYQQALGQGPQFIFQYYREEENGRGNFPPRFSGLQFPNYSSELNVNALELDDSALYLCASSSSSGGMDEQYFGPGTRLTVT.

The J gene is TRBJ2-7, the V gene TRBV4-1; D gene ambiguous. The CDR3 loop spans 15 amino acids. CDR1 and CDR2 (germline): MGHRA, YSYEKL. Deletions cut 2 bases from V and 2 bases from J, with 13 bases between. The CDR3 here is CASSQHIVTAYEQYF. CDR3 nucleotide sequence: TGCGCCAGCAGCCAACACATCGTAACCGCCTACGAGCAGTACTTC.

This chain uses TRBV2 with TRBJ1-5; 9 bases fit TRBD1. Trimming at V came to 1 base and at J to 0 bases, leaving 22 bases not matched to a gene. The germline V gene encodes CDR1 SNHLY and CDR2 FYNNEI. The length of the CDR3 is 23 residues. CDR3 amino acids: CASSEDRGQSPFTKGYSNQPQHF. The CDR3 DNA sequence: TGTGCCAGCAGTGAAGACAGGGGGCAGAGTCCCTTCACTAAGGGTTATAGCAATCAGCCCCAGCATTTT. The full variable domain, in which reference TRBV2 and TRBJ1-5 provide the parts outside the CDR3, is EPEVTQTPSHQVTQMGQEVILRCVPISNHLYFYWYRQILGQKVEFLVSFYNNEISEKSEIFDDQFSVERPDGSNFTLKIRSTKLEDSAMYFCASSEDRGQSPFTKGYSNQPQHFGDGTRLSIL.

The chain uses TRBV25-1 and TRBJ2-1, with 9 bases lining up with TRBD2. The CDR3 loop spans 15 amino acids. V gave up 3 bases and J gave up 4 bases; unmatched junction bases: 4. Per germline, CDR1 MGHDK and CDR2 SYGVNS. The CDR3 reads CASSDASGNYNEQFF. The CDR3 DNA follows: TGTGCCAGCAGTGATGCTAGCGGGAATTACAATGAGCAGTTCTTC. Supplemented by reference TRBV25-1 and TRBJ2-1, the full variable domain reads EADIYQTPRYLVIGTGKKITLECSQTMGHDKMYWYQQDPGMELHLIHYSYGVNSTEKGDLSSESTVSRIRTEHFPLTLESARPSHTSQYLCASSDASGNYNEQFFGPGTRLTVL.

The V gene is TRBV5-1, the J gene TRBJ2-3; possibly TRBD1 for D (6 bases). The CDR3 extends over 15 amino acids. Looked up from germline, CDR1 is SGHRS and CDR2 is YFSETQ. V lost 0 bases to trimming and J lost 2 bases, with 10 bases between them. The CDR3 region has the DNA TGCGCCAGCAGCTTGGTCTACAGGGACACAGATACGCAGTATTTT. It translates to CASSLVYRDTDTQYF. Full variable domain (outside the CDR3, taken from reference TRBV5-1 and TRBJ2-3): KAGVTQTPRYLIKTRGQQVTLSCSPISGHRSVSWYQQTPGQGLQFLFEYFSETQRNKGNFPGRFSGRQFSNSRSEMNVSTLELGDSALYLCASSLVYRDTDTQYFGPGTRLTVL.

This sequence joins TRBV5-4 and TRBJ2-5, with 8 positions matching TRBD1. After removal of 4 bases from V and 1 base from J, the junction contained 6 bases not matched to a gene. CDR3 size: 15 residues. CDR1 is SGHNT and CDR2 is YYREEE in the germline V gene (reference sequence). This chain's CDR3 is CASSLRQGRQETQYF. The CDR3 region has the DNA TGTGCCAGCAGCCTCCGACAGGGGCGCCAAGAGACCCAGTACTTC.

The gene calls are TRBV2 and TRBJ1-4; D is unresolved. The V end lost 3 bases, the J end lost 8 bases, and 13 bases lay between the germline ends. Germline V gene data show CDR1 as SNHLY and CDR2 as FYNNEI. CDR3 length: 14 amino acids. This CDR3 is CASSDEGLPEKLFF. CDR3 in DNA: TGTGCCAGCAGTGATGAAGGACTCCCGGAAAAACTGTTTTTT.

The sample holds one count of this clone. The J gene is TRBJ1-4, the V gene TRBV2; possible D gene TRBD1, 6 bases. Germline V gene data show CDR1 as SNHLY and CDR2 as FYNNEI. This CDR3 comprises 12 residues. V was cut by 8 bases and J by 8 bases, with 12 bases left in between. CDR3 coding DNA: TGTGCCAGCCGACAGGAGACCGAAAAACTGTTTTTT. Residues: CASRQETEKLFF.

CDR3: CASSEREYGELFF. CDR3 DNA: TGTGCCAGCAGTGAGCGGGAGTACGGGGAGCTGTTTTTT. This rearrangement joins TRBV6-4 to TRBJ2-2; 7 positions agree with TRBD2. The germline CDR1 and CDR2 sequences are MRHNA and SNTAGT. Losses at the gene ends were 3 bases for V and 7 bases for J; bases not matched to a gene: 2. The CDR3 totals 13 residues.